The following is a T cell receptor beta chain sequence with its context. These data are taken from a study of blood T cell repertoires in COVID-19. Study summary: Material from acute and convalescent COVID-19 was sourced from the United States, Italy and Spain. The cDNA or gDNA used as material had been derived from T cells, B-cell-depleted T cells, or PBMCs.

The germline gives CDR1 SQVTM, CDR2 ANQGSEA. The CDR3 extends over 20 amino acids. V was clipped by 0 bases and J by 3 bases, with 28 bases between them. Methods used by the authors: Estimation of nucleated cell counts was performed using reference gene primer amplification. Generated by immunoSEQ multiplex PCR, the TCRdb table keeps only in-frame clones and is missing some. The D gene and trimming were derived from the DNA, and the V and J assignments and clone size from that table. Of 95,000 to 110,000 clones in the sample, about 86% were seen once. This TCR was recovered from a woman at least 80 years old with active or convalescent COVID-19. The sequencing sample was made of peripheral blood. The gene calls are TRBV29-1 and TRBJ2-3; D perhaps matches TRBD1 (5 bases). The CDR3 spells CSVEDQGSGLFDTATDTQYF. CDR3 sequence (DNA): TGCAGCGTTGAAGATCAGGGTTCGGGTCTATTCGATACTGCGACAGATACGCAGTATTTT.